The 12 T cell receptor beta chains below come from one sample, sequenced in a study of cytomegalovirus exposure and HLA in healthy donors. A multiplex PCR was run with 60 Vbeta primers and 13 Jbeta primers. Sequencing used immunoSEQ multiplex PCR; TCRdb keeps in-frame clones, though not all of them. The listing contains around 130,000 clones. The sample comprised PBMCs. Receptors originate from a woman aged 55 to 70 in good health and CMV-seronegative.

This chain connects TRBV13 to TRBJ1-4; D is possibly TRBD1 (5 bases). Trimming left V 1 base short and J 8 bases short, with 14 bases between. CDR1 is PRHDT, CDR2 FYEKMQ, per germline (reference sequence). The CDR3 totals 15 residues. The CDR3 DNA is TGTGCCAGCAGCTTAGTCGGGCAGGGTGGGGAAAAACTGTTTTTT. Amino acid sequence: CASSLVGQGGEKLFF.

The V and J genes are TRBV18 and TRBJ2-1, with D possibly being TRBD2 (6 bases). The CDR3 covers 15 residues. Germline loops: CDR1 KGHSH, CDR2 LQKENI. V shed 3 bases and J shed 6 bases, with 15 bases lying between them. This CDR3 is CASSPPGTLGNEQFF. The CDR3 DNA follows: TGTGCCAGCTCACCCCCGGGGACTTTGGGCAATGAGCAGTTCTTC.

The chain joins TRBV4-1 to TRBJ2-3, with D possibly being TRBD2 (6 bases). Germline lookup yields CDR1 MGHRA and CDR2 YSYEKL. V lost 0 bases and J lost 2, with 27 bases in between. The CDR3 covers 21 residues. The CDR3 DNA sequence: TGCGCCAGCAGCCAAGATGCCCCAGCGGGCCTTGGGGCCTGGGACACAGATACGCAGTATTTT. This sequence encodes CASSQDAPAGLGAWDTDTQYF.

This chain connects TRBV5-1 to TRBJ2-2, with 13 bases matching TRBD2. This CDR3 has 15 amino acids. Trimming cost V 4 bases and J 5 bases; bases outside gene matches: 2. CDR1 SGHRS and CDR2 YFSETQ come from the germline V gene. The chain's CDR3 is CASSETSGRTGELFF. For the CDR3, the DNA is TGCGCCAGCAGCGAGACTAGCGGGAGGACCGGGGAGCTGTTTTTT.

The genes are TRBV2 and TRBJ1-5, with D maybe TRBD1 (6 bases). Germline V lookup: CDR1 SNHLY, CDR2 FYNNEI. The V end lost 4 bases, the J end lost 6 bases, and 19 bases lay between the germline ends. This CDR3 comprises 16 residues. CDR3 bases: TGTGCCAGCAGTGGGATTGGGGGCAGGGTAGGTCAGCCCCAGCATTTT. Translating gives CASSGIGGRVGQPQHF.

In DNA form, the CDR3 reads TGTGCCAGCAGCCAACGACAGTGGTACGAGCAGTACTTC. Protein: CASSQRQWYEQYF. The V call is TRBV28, the J call TRBJ2-7; maybe TRBD1 (5 bases). V lost 6 bases and J lost 4, with 13 bases in between. The CDR3 is 13 residues long. Per the germline V gene, CDR1 is MDHEN and CDR2 is SYDVKM. Looking up the rest from reference TRBV28 and TRBJ2-7 gives the full variable domain: DVKVTQSSRYLVKRTGEKVFLECVQDMDHENMFWYRQDPGLGLRLIYFSYDVKMKEKGDIPEGYSVSREKKERFSLILESASTNQTSMYLCASSQRQWYEQYFGPGTRLTVT.

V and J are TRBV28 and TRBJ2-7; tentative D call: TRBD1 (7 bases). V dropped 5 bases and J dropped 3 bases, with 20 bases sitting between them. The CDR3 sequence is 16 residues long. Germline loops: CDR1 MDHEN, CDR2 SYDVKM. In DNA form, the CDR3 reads TGTGCCAGCAGTAGCCCGGGATCGCAGGGGGGCTACGAGCAGTACTTC. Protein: CASSSPGSQGGYEQYF.

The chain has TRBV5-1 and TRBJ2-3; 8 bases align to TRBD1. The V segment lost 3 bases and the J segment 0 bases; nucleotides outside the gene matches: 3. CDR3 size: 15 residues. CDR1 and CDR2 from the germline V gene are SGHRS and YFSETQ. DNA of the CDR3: TGCGCCAGCAGCTCCGGACAGGGTAGCACAGATACGCAGTATTTT. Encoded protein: CASSSGQGSTDTQYF.

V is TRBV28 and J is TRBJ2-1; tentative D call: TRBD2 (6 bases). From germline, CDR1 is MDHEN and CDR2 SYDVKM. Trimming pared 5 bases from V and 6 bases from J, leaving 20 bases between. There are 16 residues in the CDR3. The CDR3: CASSRPGLLAGNEQFF. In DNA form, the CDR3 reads TGTGCCAGCAGTCGGCCGGGACTCTTGGCGGGCAATGAGCAGTTCTTC.

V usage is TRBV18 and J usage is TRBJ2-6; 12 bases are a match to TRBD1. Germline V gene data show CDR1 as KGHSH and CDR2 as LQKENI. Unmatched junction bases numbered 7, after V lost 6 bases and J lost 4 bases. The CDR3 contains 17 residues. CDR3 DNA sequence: TGTGCCAGCTCGGAGGGACAGGGGGCTTTGGGGGCCAACGTCCTGACTTTC. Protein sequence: CASSEGQGALGANVLTF.

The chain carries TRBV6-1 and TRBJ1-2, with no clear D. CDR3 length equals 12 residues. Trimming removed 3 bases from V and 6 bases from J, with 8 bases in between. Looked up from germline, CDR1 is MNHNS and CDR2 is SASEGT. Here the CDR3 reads CASSDPGNGYTF. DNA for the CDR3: TGTGCCAGCAGTGATCCGGGAAATGGCTACACCTTC.

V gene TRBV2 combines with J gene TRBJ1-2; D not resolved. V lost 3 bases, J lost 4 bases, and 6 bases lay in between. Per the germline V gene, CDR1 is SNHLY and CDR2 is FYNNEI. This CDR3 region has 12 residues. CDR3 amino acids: CASSDGVYGYTF. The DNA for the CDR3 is TGTGCCAGCAGTGACGGAGTCTATGGCTACACCTTC.